Below, 28 T cell receptor beta chains from the same sample are listed, as sequenced in a study of shared clonotypes between healthy human individuals. Measured with immunoSEQ multiplex PCR; TCRdb has only the in-frame clones, and not every one. The profile shows millions of clones, roughly 94% of them singletons. The sample was naive CD4+ T cells sorted from blood. This sample's subset: CD45RA+ positively selected. The receptors shown here come from a man aged 18 to 29 in good health.

The chain recombines TRBV18 with TRBJ2-3; D assignment may be TRBD1 or TRBD2 (6 bases each). The CDR3 is 17 amino acids. Trimming shortened V by 5 bases and J by 2 bases, and 20 bases separated the two germline ends. Germline V CDR1 and CDR2: KGHSH, LQKENI. The CDR3 bases are TGTGCCAGCTCATCCCCCTTTGGGGGGCTTATCACAGATACGCAGTATTTT. Its translation: CASSSPFGGLITDTQYF.

Here the CDR3 DNA reads TGTGCCAGCAGCTTAGCCGGGCTGGCTGAGCAGTTCTTC. Encoded protein: CASSLAGLAEQFF. V gene TRBV7-8 combines with J gene TRBJ2-1; the D is unclear. This CDR3 has 13 residues. V was cut by 0 bases and J by 9 bases, with 9 bases left in between. Germline lookup yields CDR1 SGHVS and CDR2 FQNEAQ.

The rearrangement uses TRBV7-9 and TRBJ1-2, with 10 bases lining up with TRBD1. This CDR3 spans 14 amino acids. Germline trimming cut 5 bases from V and 7 bases from J; bases unmatched to any gene: 7. CDR1 and CDR2 (germline): SEHNR, FQNEAQ (reference sequence). The DNA of the CDR3 is TGTGCCAGCAGCACCCGACAGGGGGCGCGTGGCTACACCTTC. Protein sequence: CASSTRQGARGYTF. The full variable domain, with the rest looked up from reference TRBV7-9 and TRBJ1-2, is DTGVSQNPRHKITKRGQNVTFRCDPISEHNRLYWYRQTLGQGPEFLTYFQNEAQLEKSRLLSDRFSAERPKGSFSTLEIQRTEQGDSAMYLCASSTRQGARGYTFGSGTRLTVV.

V usage is TRBV7-8 and J usage is TRBJ1-5; D not resolved. CDR1 is SGHVS and CDR2 is FQNEAQ in the germline V gene. Trimming stripped 0 bases from V and 3 bases from J, with 9 bases between. The CDR3 length is 15 residues. This chain's CDR3 is CASSLAGPPNQPQHF. As DNA, the CDR3 is TGTGCCAGCAGCTTAGCAGGGCCACCCAATCAGCCCCAGCATTTT.

J is TRBJ2-7 and V is TRBV27, with D unclear. The CDR3 sequence is 10 residues long. With 10 bases removed from V and 5 bases from J, the gap between germline ends came to 9 bases. Looked up from germline, CDR1 is MNHEY and CDR2 is SMNVEV (reference sequence). As DNA, the CDR3 is TGTGCCACCGGCTGGGACGAGCAGTACTTC. It translates to CATGWDEQYF.

The chain joins TRBV5-1 to TRBJ2-3; TRBD2 aligns across 9 bases. Germline V gene lookup returns CDR1 SGHRS and CDR2 YFSETQ. The CDR3 contains 15 residues. V lost 4 bases, J lost 2 bases, and 5 bases stayed unmatched. CDR3 sequence reads: CASSPTSGPTDTQYF. CDR3 nucleotides: TGCGCCAGCAGCCCGACTAGCGGACCCACAGATACGCAGTATTTT. Full variable domain (rest looked up from reference TRBV5-1 and TRBJ2-3): KAGVTQTPRYLIKTRGQQVTLSCSPISGHRSVSWYQQTPGQGLQFLFEYFSETQRNKGNFPGRFSGRQFSNSRSEMNVSTLELGDSALYLCASSPTSGPTDTQYFGPGTRLTVL.

In nucleotides, the CDR3 is TGCGCCAGCAGCCAATGGCTAGCGGACGCCTACGAGCAGTACTTC. Its translation: CASSQWLADAYEQYF. The V call is TRBV4-3, the J call TRBJ2-7, with 7 bases fitting TRBD2. V dropped 2 bases and J dropped 2; count of bases not matched to a gene: 6. Per the germline V gene, CDR1 is LGHNA and CDR2 is YSLEER. This CDR3 is 15 amino acids long.

As regards this clone: At the DNA level, this CDR3 is encoded by other sequences in the same sample as well. The rearrangement uses TRBV7-9 and TRBJ2-7; 11 bases line up with TRBD2. This CDR3 has 15 amino acids. Per the germline V gene, CDR1 is SEHNR and CDR2 is FQNEAQ (reference sequence). Germline trimming cut 2 bases from V and 1 base from J; bases unmatched to any gene: 1. The CDR3 nucleotides read TGTGCCAGCAGCTTAACTAGCGGGGGATCCTACGAGCAGTACTTC. Translating it yields CASSLTSGGSYEQYF.

This chain uses TRBV5-5 with TRBJ1-5, with unresolved D. Germline assignment: CDR1 SGHKS and CDR2 YYEKEE (reference sequence). V was trimmed by 2 bases and J by 3 bases, leaving 12 bases between them. The CDR3 is 15 residues long. CDR3 in DNA: TGTGCCAGCAGCTTAGGCGCTTCTTACAATCAGCCCCAGCATTTT. The encoded protein is CASSLGASYNQPQHF.

The chain joins TRBV7-9 to TRBJ1-1; D is perhaps TRBD1 (6 bases). The CDR3 contains 14 residues. Germline CDR1 SEHNR, CDR2 FQNEAQ (reference sequence). V lost 2 bases and J 8 bases, leaving 15 bases between the germline ends. The CDR3 DNA is TGTGCCAGCAGCTTACCGCGGACAGACGCCGAAGCTTTCTTT. Encoded protein: CASSLPRTDAEAFF.

This chain joins TRBV5-1 and TRBJ1-1; 7 bases are shared with TRBD1. The CDR3 covers 13 residues. Germline V gene data show CDR1 as SGHRS and CDR2 as YFSETQ. V dropped 5 bases and J dropped 4; count of bases not matched to a gene: 5. CDR3 nucleotide sequence: TGCGCCAGCAGTCCGACAGGGATCACTGAAGCTTTCTTT. Translated, it gives CASSPTGITEAFF.

This rearrangement joins TRBV19 to TRBJ1-2; D might be TRBD1 (6 bases). CDR3 length: 14 amino acids. Germline V gene data show CDR1 as LNHDA and CDR2 as SQIVND (reference sequence). V was cut by 9 bases and J by 8 bases, with 22 bases left in between. The CDR3 spells CASTPSRGMYGYTF. As DNA, the CDR3 is TGTGCCAGCACTCCCAGCAGGGGAATGTACGGCTACACCTTC.

This chain uses TRBV6-5 with TRBJ2-7, with a possible D match to TRBD2 (6 bases). Trimming pared 0 bases from V and 2 bases from J, leaving 14 bases between. The CDR3 totals 16 residues. Germline assignment: CDR1 MNHEY and CDR2 SVGAGI. Here the CDR3 reads CASSYSTGLGTYEQYF. The CDR3 coding sequence is TGTGCCAGCAGTTACTCGACGGGACTTGGAACCTACGAGCAGTACTTC.

The chain uses TRBV6-5 and TRBJ2-3, with D uncertain. V shed 7 bases and J shed 0 bases, with 11 bases lying between them. The CDR3 spans 14 residues. CDR1 is MNHEY, CDR2 SVGAGI, per germline. For the CDR3, the DNA is TGTGCCAGCAAGGTGATGGGCAGCACAGATACGCAGTATTTT. This encodes CASKVMGSTDTQYF.

CDR3 protein: CSARTKTEAFF. CDR3 in DNA: TGCAGTGCTAGGACGAAAACTGAAGCTTTCTTT. The chain couples TRBV20-1 to TRBJ1-1, with D hard to call. Germline-derived CDR1 and CDR2 are DFQATT and SNEGSKA (reference sequence). The V and J ends lost 3 bases and 5 bases respectively, with 7 bases between them. This CDR3 has 11 amino acids.

The gene calls are TRBV6-5 and TRBJ2-5; D assignment may be TRBD1 or TRBD2 (5 bases each). V gave up 2 bases and J gave up 2 bases, with 12 bases separating them. CDR3 size: 15 residues. The germline V gene has CDR1 MNHEY and CDR2 SVGAGI. The CDR3 region is CASSYAGSGQETQYF. CDR3 bases: TGTGCCAGCAGTTACGCAGGGTCGGGACAAGAGACCCAGTACTTC.

The chain joins TRBV11-2 to TRBJ2-7; D not resolved. Trimming cost V 1 base and J 3 bases, with 19 bases left between them. CDR1 is SGHAT and CDR2 is FQNNGV in the germline V gene. The CDR3 totals 17 residues. In DNA form, the CDR3 reads TGTGCCAGCAGCTTAGTCGCCCTGGATCTCACCCTCTACGAGCAGTACTTC. As protein: CASSLVALDLTLYEQYF.

The CDR3 DNA sequence: TGTGCCAGCAGCCCGGGGGCGGGGGGCTCCTACGAGCAGTACTTC. It yields the protein CASSPGAGGSYEQYF. The rearrangement uses TRBV5-4 and TRBJ2-7, with 8 bases that match TRBD2. The CDR3 sequence is 15 residues long. V lost 4 bases, J lost 0 bases, and 6 bases stayed unmatched. From germline, CDR1 is SGHNT and CDR2 YYREEE (reference sequence).

The J gene is TRBJ2-5, the V gene TRBV27; 7 bases line up with TRBD2. Trimming removed 3 bases from V and 5 bases from J; junction bases left unmatched: 3. This CDR3 is 13 amino acids long. Germline CDR1 and CDR2: MNHEY and SMNVEV (reference sequence). CDR3 in DNA: TGTGCCAGCAGTTTCAGGGAGGGTGAGACCCAGTACTTC. This sequence encodes CASSFREGETQYF.

The chain links TRBV11-2 to TRBJ2-7, with 9 nucleotides matching TRBD1. From germline, CDR1 is SGHAT and CDR2 FQNNGV. This CDR3 has 14 residues. The V gene end was trimmed by 6 bases and the J gene end by 6 bases; junction bases not matched to a gene: 9. The CDR3 reads CASRPGTGLPEQYF. CDR3 in DNA: TGTGCCAGCAGACCAGGGACAGGGCTTCCCGAGCAGTACTTC. Complete variable domain (other parts from reference TRBV11-2 and TRBJ2-7): EAGVAQSPRYKIIEKRQSVAFWCNPISGHATLYWYQQILGQGPKLLIQFQNNGVVDDSQLPKDRFSAERLKGVDSTLKIQPAKLEDSAVYLCASRPGTGLPEQYFGPGTRLTVT.

The chain combines TRBV12-5 with TRBJ2-2, with no clear D. V shed 6 bases and J shed 5 bases, with 7 bases lying between them. Germline loops: CDR1 LGHNT, CDR2 FRNRAP. The CDR3 is 12 residues long. This chain's CDR3 is CASGFGTGELFF. DNA of the CDR3: TGTGCTAGTGGATTCGGTACCGGGGAGCTGTTTTTT.

V is TRBV2 and J is TRBJ2-3, with TRBD2 identical over 7 bases. V lost 1 base to trimming and J lost 4 bases; unmatched junction nucleotides: 5. CDR1 and CDR2 (germline): SNHLY, FYNNEI. The CDR3 length is 15 residues. In DNA form, the CDR3 reads TGTGCCAGCAGTGAAGATCCGGGAGGCCCAGATACGCAGTATTTT. Translated: CASSEDPGGPDTQYF.

CDR3 sequence reads: CASSLAGGWAPLHF. The DNA for the CDR3 is TGTGCCAGCAGCTTGGCTGGGGGTTGGGCACCCCTCCACTTT. This chain uses TRBV5-6 with TRBJ1-6, with a tentative D call TRBD1 (5 bases). Germline V CDR1 and CDR2: SGHDT, YYEEEE. Trimming removed 0 bases at V and 11 bases at J, with 12 bases between. This CDR3 is 14 amino acids long.

The gene calls are TRBV7-2 and TRBJ2-1; 9 bases are shared with TRBD2. This CDR3 region has 16 residues. Trimming removed 7 bases from V and 3 bases from J; junction bases left unmatched: 10. Germline assignment: CDR1 SGHTA and CDR2 FQGNSA. CDR3 DNA: TGTGCCAGCACCCCGGTGGGGACTAGCTTCTACAATGAGCAGTTCTTC. Amino acid sequence: CASTPVGTSFYNEQFF.

J is TRBJ2-7 and V is TRBV7-2; D gene ambiguous. This CDR3 is built from 14 residues. From germline, CDR1 is SGHTA and CDR2 FQGNSA. The V gene lost 3 bases and the J gene lost 4 bases, with 13 bases spanning the gap. CDR3 coding DNA: TGTGCCAGCAGCTTCGCTAGGCAGGCGTACGAGCAGTACTTC. Translated: CASSFARQAYEQYF.

This clone came up a few times. The chain carries TRBV5-1 and TRBJ1-3, with TRBD1 matching over 7 bases. Per the germline V gene, CDR1 is SGHRS and CDR2 is YFSETQ. This CDR3 comprises 16 residues. Unmatched junction bases numbered 9, after V lost 4 bases and J lost 2 bases. The CDR3 protein is CASSPTGTATGNTIYF. DNA of the CDR3: TGCGCCAGCAGCCCAACCGGGACAGCCACTGGAAACACCATATATTTT.

Remarks on this clone: Other DNA sequences in the same sample also yield this CDR3. The chain uses TRBV5-4 and TRBJ2-5; D tentatively reads TRBD1 or TRBD2 (5 bases each). This CDR3 is 14 amino acids long. The V end was cut by 4 bases, the J end by 1 base, with 11 bases between. CDR1 is SGHNT, CDR2 YYREEE, per germline (reference sequence). The CDR3 is CASSSTGTQETQYF. The CDR3 region has the DNA TGTGCCAGCAGCAGCACCGGGACCCAAGAGACCCAGTACTTC. Together with reference TRBV5-4 and TRBJ2-5, the CDR3 gives the full variable domain: ETGVTQSPTHLIKTRGQQVTLRCSSQSGHNTVSWYQQALGQGPQFIFQYYREEENGRGNFPPRFSGLQFPNYSSELNVNALELDDSALYLCASSSTGTQETQYFGPGTRLLVL.

The chain has TRBV6-6 and TRBJ2-4, with 10 bases fitting TRBD1. Germline V gene sequence: CDR1 MNHNY, CDR2 SVGAGI (reference sequence). The CDR3 has 12 residues. V dropped 7 bases and J dropped 8; count of bases not matched to a gene: 2. This CDR3 is CASNGQGDIQYF. The CDR3, as DNA: TGTGCCAGCAATGGACAGGGGGACATTCAGTACTTC.